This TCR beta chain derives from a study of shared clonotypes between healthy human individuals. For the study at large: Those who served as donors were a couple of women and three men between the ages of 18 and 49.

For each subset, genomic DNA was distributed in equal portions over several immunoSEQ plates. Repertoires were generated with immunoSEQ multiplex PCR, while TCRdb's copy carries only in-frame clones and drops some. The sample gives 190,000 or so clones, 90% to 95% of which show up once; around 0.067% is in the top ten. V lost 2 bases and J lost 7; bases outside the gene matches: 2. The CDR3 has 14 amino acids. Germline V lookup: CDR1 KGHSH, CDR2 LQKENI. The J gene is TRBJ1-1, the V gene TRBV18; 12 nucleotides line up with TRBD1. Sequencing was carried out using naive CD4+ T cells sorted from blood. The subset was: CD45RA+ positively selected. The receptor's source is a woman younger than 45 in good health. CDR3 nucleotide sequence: TGTGCCAGCTCACCAGGGACAGGGGGCAGTGAAGCTTTCTTT. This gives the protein CASSPGTGGSEAFF. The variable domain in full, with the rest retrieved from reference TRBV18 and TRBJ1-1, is NAGVMQNPRHLVRRRGQEARLRCSPMKGHSHVYWYRQLPEEGLKFMVYLQKENIIDESGMPKERFSAEFPKEGPSILRIQQVVRGDSAAYFCASSPGTGGSEAFFGQGTRLTVV.